This is a list of T cell receptor beta chains from one sample in a study of T cell responses to AZD1222 COVID-19 vaccine. Assay: immunoSEQ multiplex PCR; the TCRdb copy retains only in-frame clones and omits some. The top ten clones hold 5.4% of a sample with just under 150,000 clones, around 90% of them seen once. Sequencing was performed on peripheral blood, taken 28 days after the second dose of the MenACWY control vaccine. The receptors originated from an adult who received the MenACWY meningococcal vaccine as a control. CDR3s include the opening cysteine and the closing phenylalanine or tryptophan. Each record gives: J gene, V gene, D gene, clone size, CDR3 DNA, CDR3 protein. A D gene is named only where the DNA matches it firmly. Clone size is shown for a subset of rows, as once, few, many or a class of expanded clone.

>TRBJ2-1|TRBV6-2/TRBV6-3|-|-
TGTGCCAGCAGTTTGGACCGCCCGGCTAATGAGCAGTTCTTC
CASSLDRPANEQFF
>TRBJ1-1|TRBV28|-|few
TGTGCCAGCAGTGAGCTTACGGGCCTCGGACTCAAGAACACTGAAGCTTTCTTT
CASSELTGLGLKNTEAFF
>TRBJ1-5|TRBV7-2|-|few
TGTGCCAGCAGCTCATACAGGGCGGAGGGTCAGCCCCAGCATTTT
CASSSYRAEGQPQHF
>TRBJ1-2|TRBV27|-|once
TGTGCCAGCCTCCCCACCCCAGAGGAACCGTGGGGGGATGGCTACACCTTC
CASLPTPEEPWGDGYTF
>TRBJ1-1|TRBV4-1|TRBD1|-
TGCGCCAGCAGTCCTCGTAACAGGGGAGGGACTGAAGCTTTCTTT
CASSPRNRGGTEAFF
>TRBJ2-2|TRBV7-3|-|-
TGTGCCAGCAGCCCCTTCTCCGGACCATCGAACACCGGGGAGCTGTTTTTT
CASSPFSGPSNTGELFF
>TRBJ1-2|TRBV3-1/TRBV3-2|-|-
TGTGCCAGCAGCCTTAGGAGTGGCGAGGGCTACACCTTC
CASSLRSGEGYTF
>TRBJ2-3|TRBV4-1|-|-
TGCGCCAGCAGCCAAGTTTTAGCAGCCGATACGCAGTATTTT
CASSQVLAADTQYF
>TRBJ1-5|TRBV19|-|-
TGTGCCAGTACCCCTATGGCGGGGGATCAGCCCCAGCATTTT
CASTPMAGDQPQHF
>TRBJ2-4|TRBV5-1|-|-
TGCGCCAGCAGCTTGGTTACAGGGATGACCAAAAACATTCAGTACTTC
CASSLVTGMTKNIQYF
>TRBJ2-6|TRBV3-1/TRBV3-2|TRBD2|-
TGTGCCAGCGAGGGAGGGAGCTCTGGGGCCAACGTCCTGACTTTC
CASEGGSSGANVLTF
>TRBJ1-1|TRBV11-3|TRBD1|-
TGTGCCAGCAGCTCGGGACAGGGGGCAACTGAAGCTTTCTTT
CASSSGQGATEAFF
>TRBJ2-3|TRBV5-4|-|-
TGTGCCAGCAGCTCCTCGCGATCAGATACGCAGTATTTT
CASSSSRSDTQYF
>TRBJ1-2|TRBV2|-|-
TGTGCCAGCAGTGGTACGGAGGGCTACACCTTC
CASSGTEGYTF
>TRBJ1-2|TRBV10-3|-|-
TGTGCCATTAGGTCCCAGGTCTATGGCTACACCTTC
CAIRSQVYGYTF
>TRBJ2-3|TRBV6-5|-|-
TGTGCCAGCAGTCCCGCGGAAACTAGCACAGATACGCAGTATTTT
CASSPAETSTDTQYF
>TRBJ2-7|TRBV18|-|-
TGTGCCAGCTCACCACTACAGGGCCGCGAGCAGTACTTC
CASSPLQGREQYF